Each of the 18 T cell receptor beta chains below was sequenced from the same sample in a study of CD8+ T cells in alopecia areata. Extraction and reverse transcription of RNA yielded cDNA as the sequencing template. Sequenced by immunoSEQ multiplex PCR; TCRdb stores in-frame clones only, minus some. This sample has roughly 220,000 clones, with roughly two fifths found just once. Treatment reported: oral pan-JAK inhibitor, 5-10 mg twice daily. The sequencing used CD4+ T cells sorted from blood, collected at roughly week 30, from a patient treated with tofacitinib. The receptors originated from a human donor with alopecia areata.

CDR3 sequence (DNA): TGTGCCAGCAGCTCTTTTGGATCGGGGGCCAACGTCCTGACTTTC. Translated, it gives CASSSFGSGANVLTF. The chain is built from TRBV13 and TRBJ2-6, with no clear D. The germline V and J ends were trimmed by 4 bases and 4 bases, with 11 bases remaining between them. This CDR3 spans 15 amino acids. Looked up from germline, CDR1 is PRHDT and CDR2 is FYEKMQ (reference sequence).

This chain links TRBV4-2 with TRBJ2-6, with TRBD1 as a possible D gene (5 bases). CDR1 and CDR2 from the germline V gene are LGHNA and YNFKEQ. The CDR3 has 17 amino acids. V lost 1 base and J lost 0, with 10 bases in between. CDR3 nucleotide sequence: TGTGCCAGCAGCCAAGGACAGACAAGCTCTGGGGCCAACGTCCTGACTTTC. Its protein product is CASSQGQTSSGANVLTF.

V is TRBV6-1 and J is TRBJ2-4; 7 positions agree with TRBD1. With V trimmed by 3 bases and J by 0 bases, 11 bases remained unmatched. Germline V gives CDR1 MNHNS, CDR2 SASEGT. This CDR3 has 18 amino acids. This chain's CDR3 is CASSDTKGQNLAKNIQYF. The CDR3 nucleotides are TGTGCCAGCAGTGATACAAAGGGACAGAACCTAGCCAAAAACATTCAGTACTTC.

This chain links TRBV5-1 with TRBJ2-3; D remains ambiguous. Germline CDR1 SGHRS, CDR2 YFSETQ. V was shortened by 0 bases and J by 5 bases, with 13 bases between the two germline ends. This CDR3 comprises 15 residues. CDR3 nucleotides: TGCGCCAGCAGCTTGGTCGAGCGTCGGCGAGATACGCAGTATTTT. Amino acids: CASSLVERRRDTQYF.

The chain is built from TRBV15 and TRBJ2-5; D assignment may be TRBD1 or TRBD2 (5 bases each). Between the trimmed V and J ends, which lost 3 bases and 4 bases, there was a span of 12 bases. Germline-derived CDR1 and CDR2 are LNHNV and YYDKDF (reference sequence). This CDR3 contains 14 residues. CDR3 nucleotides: TGTGCCACCAGCAGTGGGGGACGAGGAGAGACCCAGTACTTC. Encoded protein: CATSSGGRGETQYF.

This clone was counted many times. The CDR3 sequence is CASVMNTEAFF. CDR3 bases: TGTGCCAGCGTGATGAACACTGAAGCTTTCTTT. This chain connects TRBV2 to TRBJ1-1; D unresolved. The CDR3 length is 11 residues. Germline lookup yields CDR1 SNHLY and CDR2 FYNNEI. Trimming left V 8 bases short and J 0 bases short, with 4 bases between.

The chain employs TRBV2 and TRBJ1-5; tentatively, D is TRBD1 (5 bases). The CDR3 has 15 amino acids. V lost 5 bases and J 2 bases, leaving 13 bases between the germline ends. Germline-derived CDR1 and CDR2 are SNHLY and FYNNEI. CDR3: CASSPGEIRNQPQHF. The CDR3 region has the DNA TGTGCCAGCAGTCCGGGGGAGATACGCAATCAGCCCCAGCATTTT.

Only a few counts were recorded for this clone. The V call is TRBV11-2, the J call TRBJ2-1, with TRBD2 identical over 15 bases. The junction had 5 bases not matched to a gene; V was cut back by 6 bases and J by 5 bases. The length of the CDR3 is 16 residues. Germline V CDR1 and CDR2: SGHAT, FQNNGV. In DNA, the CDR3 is TGTGCCAGCAGTAAAGGACTAGCGGGGGGGGACAATGAGCAGTTCTTC. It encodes CASSKGLAGGDNEQFF.

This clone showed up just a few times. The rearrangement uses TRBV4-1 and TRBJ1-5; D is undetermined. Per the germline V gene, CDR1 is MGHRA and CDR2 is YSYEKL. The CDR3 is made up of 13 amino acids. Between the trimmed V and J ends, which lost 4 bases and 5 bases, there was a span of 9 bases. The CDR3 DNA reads TGCGCCAGCAGCCGCGGCTATGATCAGCCCCAGCATTTT. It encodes CASSRGYDQPQHF.

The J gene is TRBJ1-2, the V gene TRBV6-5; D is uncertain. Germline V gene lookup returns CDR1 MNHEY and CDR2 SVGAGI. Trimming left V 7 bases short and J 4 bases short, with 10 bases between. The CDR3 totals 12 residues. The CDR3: CASTTPGYGYTF. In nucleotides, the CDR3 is TGTGCCAGCACCACCCCCGGCTATGGCTACACCTTC.

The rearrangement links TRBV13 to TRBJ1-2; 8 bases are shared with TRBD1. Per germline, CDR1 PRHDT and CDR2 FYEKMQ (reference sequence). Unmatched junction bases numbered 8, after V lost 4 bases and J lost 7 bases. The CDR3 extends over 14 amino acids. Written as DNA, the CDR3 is TGTGCCAGCAGCTCCCGGGACAGGAAGGGTGGCTACACCTTC. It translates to CASSSRDRKGGYTF. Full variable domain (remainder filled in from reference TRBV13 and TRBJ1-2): AAGVIQSPRHLIKEKRETATLKCYPIPRHDTVYWYQQGPGQDPQFLISFYEKMQSDKGSIPDRFSAQQFSDYHSELNMSSLELGDSALYFCASSSRDRKGGYTFGSGTRLTVV.

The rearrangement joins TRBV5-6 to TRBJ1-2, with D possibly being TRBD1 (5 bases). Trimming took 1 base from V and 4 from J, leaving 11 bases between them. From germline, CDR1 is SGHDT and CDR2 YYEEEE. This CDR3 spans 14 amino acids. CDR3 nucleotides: TGTGCCAGCAGCTTGAGGGGTGACGGCTATGGCTACACCTTC. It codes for CASSLRGDGYGYTF. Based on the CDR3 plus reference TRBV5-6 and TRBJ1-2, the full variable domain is DAGVTQSPTHLIKTRGQQVTLRCSPKSGHDTVSWYQQALGQGPQFIFQYYEEEERQRGNFPDRFSGHQFPNYSSELNVNALLLGDSALYLCASSLRGDGYGYTFGSGTRLTVV.

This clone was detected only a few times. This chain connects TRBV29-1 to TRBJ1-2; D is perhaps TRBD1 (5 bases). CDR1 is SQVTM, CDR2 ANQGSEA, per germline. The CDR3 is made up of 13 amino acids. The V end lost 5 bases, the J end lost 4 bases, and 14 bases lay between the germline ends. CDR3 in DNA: TGCAGCGTTTCCGACAGAGCAGTCTATGGCTACACCTTC. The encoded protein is CSVSDRAVYGYTF.

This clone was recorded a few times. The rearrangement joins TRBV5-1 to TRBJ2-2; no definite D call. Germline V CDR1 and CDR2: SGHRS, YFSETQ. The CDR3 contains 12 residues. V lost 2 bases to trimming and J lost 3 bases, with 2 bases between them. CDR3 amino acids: CASSFDTGELFF. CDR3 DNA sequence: TGCGCCAGCAGCTTCGACACCGGGGAGCTGTTTTTT.

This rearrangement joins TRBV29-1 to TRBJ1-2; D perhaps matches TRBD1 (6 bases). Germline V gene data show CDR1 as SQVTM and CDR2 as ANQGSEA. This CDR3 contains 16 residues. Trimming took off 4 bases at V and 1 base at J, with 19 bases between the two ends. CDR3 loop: CSVGPLGGNSNYGYTF. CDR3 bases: TGCAGCGTTGGTCCCCTAGGGGGTAACAGTAACTATGGCTACACCTTC.

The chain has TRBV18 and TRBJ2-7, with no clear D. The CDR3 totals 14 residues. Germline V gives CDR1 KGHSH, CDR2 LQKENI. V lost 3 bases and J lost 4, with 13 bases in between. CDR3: CASSPAPTVYEQYF. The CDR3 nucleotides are TGTGCCAGCTCACCCGCACCTACGGTTTACGAGCAGTACTTC. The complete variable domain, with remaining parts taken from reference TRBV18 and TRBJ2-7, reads NAGVMQNPRHLVRRRGQEARLRCSPMKGHSHVYWYRQLPEEGLKFMVYLQKENIIDESGMPKERFSAEFPKEGPSILRIQQVVRGDSAAYFCASSPAPTVYEQYFGPGTRLTVT.

The CDR3, as DNA: TGTGCCAGCAGCACCCTAGCGGGAGACACAGATACGCAGTATTTT. Its protein product is CASSTLAGDTDTQYF. The gene calls are TRBV7-9 and TRBJ2-3, with 10 positions matching TRBD2. In germline, CDR1 is SEHNR, CDR2 FQNEAQ (reference sequence). V shed 5 bases, J shed 2 bases, and the junction held 4 bases outside the gene matches. The CDR3 is made up of 15 amino acids.

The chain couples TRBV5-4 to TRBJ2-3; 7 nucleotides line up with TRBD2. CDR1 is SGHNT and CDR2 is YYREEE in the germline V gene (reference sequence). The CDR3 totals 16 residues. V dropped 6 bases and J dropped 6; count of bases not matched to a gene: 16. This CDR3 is CASNPRREGPSDTQYF. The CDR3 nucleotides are TGTGCCAGCAACCCTAGGAGGGAGGGCCCCTCCGATACGCAGTATTTT.